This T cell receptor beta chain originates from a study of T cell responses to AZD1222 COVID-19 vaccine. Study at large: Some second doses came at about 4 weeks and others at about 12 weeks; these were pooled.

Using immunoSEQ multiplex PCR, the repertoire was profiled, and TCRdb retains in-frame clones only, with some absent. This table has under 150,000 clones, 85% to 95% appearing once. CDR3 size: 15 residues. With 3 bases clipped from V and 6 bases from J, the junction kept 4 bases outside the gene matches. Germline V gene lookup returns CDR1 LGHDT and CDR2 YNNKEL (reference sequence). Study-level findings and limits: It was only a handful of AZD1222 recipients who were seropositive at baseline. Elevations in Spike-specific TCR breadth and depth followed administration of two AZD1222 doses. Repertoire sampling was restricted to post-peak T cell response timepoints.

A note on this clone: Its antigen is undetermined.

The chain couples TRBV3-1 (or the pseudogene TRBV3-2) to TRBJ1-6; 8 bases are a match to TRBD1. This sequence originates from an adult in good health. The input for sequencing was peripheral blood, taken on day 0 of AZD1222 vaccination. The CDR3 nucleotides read TGTGCCAGCAGCCATGGTGGACAGGGTAATTCACCCCTCCACTTT. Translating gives CASSHGGQGNSPLHF.